This note documents a single T cell receptor beta chain sequence. The antigen remains unidentified. The V gene's germline CDR1 is SGHRS and CDR2 YFSETQ. Trimming at V came to 0 bases and at J to 6 bases, leaving 4 bases not matched to a gene. This CDR3 has 14 residues. This PCR relied on a set of 60 Vbeta primers and 13 Jbeta primers. Only in-frame clones appear in the TCRdb table, and some are missing; sequencing was by immunoSEQ multiplex PCR. The sample lists about 37,000 clones, approximately 70% seen once, with around 3.9% in the top ten. These data originate in a study of cytomegalovirus exposure and HLA in healthy donors. Overall study results and limits: As a later analysis revealed, most CMV-associated TCR beta chains appeared HLA-restricted. Analyzed later, association rates of TCRs varied across HLA loci, with DRB1 most and HLA-C fewest. A reported reduction in N-insertions relative to the approximately 670-donor mean was seen in an Asian-associated ancestry cluster in a later analysis.

The origin of this receptor is a man aged 40-49 years in good health and CMV-seronegative. The sample taken for sequencing was PBMCs. This chain links TRBV5-1 with TRBJ2-3; TRBD1 agrees at 7 bases. CDR3 sequence (DNA): TGCGCCAGCAGCTTGGAGGGGGCGCGTGATACGCAGTATTTT. Translating gives CASSLEGARDTQYF.